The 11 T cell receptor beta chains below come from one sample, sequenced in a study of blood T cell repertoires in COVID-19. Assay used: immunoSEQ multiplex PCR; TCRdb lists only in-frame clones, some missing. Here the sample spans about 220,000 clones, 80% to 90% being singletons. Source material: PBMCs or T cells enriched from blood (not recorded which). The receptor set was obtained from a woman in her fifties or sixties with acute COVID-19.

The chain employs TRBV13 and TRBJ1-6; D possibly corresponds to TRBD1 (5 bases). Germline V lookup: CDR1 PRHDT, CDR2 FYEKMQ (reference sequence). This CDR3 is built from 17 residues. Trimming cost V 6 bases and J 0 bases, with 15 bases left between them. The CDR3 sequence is CASSSGTASSYNSPLHF. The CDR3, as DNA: TGTGCCAGCAGTAGCGGGACGGCGAGCTCCTATAATTCACCCCTCCACTTT.

The CDR3: CATSQLDTNTEAFF. The CDR3 coding sequence is TGTGCCACCAGCCAGCTGGACACGAACACTGAAGCTTTCTTT. This chain links TRBV15 with TRBJ1-1, with D possibly TRBD1 on 5 matching bases. There are 14 residues in the CDR3. Between the trimmed V and J ends, which lost 5 bases and 1 base, there was a span of 11 bases. CDR1 LNHNV and CDR2 YYDKDF come from the germline V gene (reference sequence).

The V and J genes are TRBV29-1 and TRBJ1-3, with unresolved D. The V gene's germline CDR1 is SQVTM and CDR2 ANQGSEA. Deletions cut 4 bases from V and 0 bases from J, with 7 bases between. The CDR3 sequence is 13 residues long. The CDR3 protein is CSVVKHSGNTIYF. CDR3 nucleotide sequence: TGCAGCGTTGTGAAACACTCTGGAAACACCATATATTTT. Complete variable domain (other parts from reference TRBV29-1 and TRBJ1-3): SAVISQKPSRDICQRGTSLTIQCQVDSQVTMMFWYRQQPGQSLTLIATANQGSEATYESGFVIDKFPISRPNLTFSTLTVSNMSPEDSSIYLCSVVKHSGNTIYFGEGSWLTVV.

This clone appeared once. CDR3 bases: TGTGCCAGCAGTATGGGACTAGCGGGAATCTACGAGCAGTACTTC. Translating gives CASSMGLAGIYEQYF. The chain employs TRBV27 and TRBJ2-7; TRBD2 matches at 13 bases. Germline CDR1 and CDR2: MNHEY and SMNVEV (reference sequence). CDR3 length: 15 residues. Trimming took 5 bases from V and 3 from J; bases not matched to a gene: 4.

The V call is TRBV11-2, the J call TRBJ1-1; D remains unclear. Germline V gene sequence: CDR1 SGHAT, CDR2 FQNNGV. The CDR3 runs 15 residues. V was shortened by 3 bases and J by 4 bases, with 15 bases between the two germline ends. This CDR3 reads CASSFGLSGITEAFF. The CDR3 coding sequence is TGTGCCAGCAGCTTCGGCTTATCGGGAATCACTGAAGCTTTCTTT.

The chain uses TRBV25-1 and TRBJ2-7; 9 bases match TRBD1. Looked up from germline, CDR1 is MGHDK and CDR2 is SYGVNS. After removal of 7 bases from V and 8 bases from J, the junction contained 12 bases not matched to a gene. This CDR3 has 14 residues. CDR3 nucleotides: TGTGCCAGCAAAGGGACAGGGAGTGTACGAAAGCAGTACTTC. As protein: CASKGTGSVRKQYF.

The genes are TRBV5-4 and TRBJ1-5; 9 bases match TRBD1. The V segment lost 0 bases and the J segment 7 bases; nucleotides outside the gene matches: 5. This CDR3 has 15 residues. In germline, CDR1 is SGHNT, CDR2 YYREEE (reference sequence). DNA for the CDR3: TGTGCCAGCAGCTTGGCCGGGACAGGGAACCAGCCCCAGCATTTT. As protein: CASSLAGTGNQPQHF.

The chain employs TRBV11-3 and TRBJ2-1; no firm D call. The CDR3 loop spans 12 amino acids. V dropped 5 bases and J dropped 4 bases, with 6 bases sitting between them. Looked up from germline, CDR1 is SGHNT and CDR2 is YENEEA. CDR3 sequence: CASSLAYNEQFF. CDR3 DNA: TGTGCCAGCAGCCTTGCGTACAATGAGCAGTTCTTC.

CDR3 sequence: CASSLVREIASEAFF. DNA of the CDR3: TGTGCCAGCAGCTTAGTGCGAGAAATCGCCTCTGAAGCTTTCTTT. The chain carries TRBV7-2 and TRBJ1-1, with D hard to call. The CDR3 runs 15 residues. V was shortened by 1 base and J by 6 bases, with 15 bases between the two germline ends. Germline-derived CDR1 and CDR2 are SGHTA and FQGNSA.

CDR3 protein: CASSFPDRGAGYEQYF. CDR3 DNA: TGTGCCAGCAGTTTCCCCGACAGGGGCGCTGGGTACGAGCAGTACTTC. The V call is TRBV6-5, the J call TRBJ2-7, with 8 bases aligning to TRBD1. The V gene end was trimmed by 4 bases and the J gene end by 4 bases; junction bases not matched to a gene: 12. This CDR3 has 16 residues. Germline assignment: CDR1 MNHEY and CDR2 SVGAGI.

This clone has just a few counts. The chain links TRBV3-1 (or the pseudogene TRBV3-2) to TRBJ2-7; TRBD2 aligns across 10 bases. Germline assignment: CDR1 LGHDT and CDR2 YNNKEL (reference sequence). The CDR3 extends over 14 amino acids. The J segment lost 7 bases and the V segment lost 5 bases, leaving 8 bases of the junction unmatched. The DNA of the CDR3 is TGTGCCAGCAGCGGGACTAGCGCCCTGAGGGAGCAGTACTTC. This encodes CASSGTSALREQYF.